This T cell receptor beta chain was found in a study of blood T cell repertoires in COVID-19. Study in general: Sources were T cells, B-cell-depleted T cells, or PBMCs; the material itself was cDNA or gDNA.

The CDR3 spans 15 residues. Germline V gene sequence: CDR1 MNHEY, CDR2 SVGAGI. V lost 7 bases to trimming and J lost 0 bases; unmatched junction nucleotides: 8. Original data processing: How many nucleated cells were present was estimated from reference gene primer amplification. The protocol was immunoSEQ multiplex PCR, while the TCRdb copy is restricted to in-frame clones and leaves out a portion. That table gives V, J and clone size, and the DNA gave D and trimming. The data show around 190,000 clones, 88% seen once. This clone was seen only once. This receptor was taken from a man aged 18 to 35 with active or convalescent COVID-19. The material sequenced was peripheral blood. The gene calls are TRBV6-5 and TRBJ1-2; 7 positions match TRBD1. The CDR3 coding sequence is TGTGCCAGCACCGGGGACAGTAGAGCTAACTATGGCTACACCTTC. Its translation: CASTGDSRANYGYTF.